The 10 T cell receptor beta chains in this list originate from one sample, sequenced in a study of blood T cells in healthy people across ages. A sample-barcoded 5' primer and a J-beta primer mix were used in a second PCR of roughly 7 to 12 cycles. From the 5' RACE reads, TCRdb called clonotypes with MiXCR, one entry per CDR3 protein. The sample has about 640,000 distinct CDR3 sequences; about 54% are singletons. Sequencing used blood. Receptor source: a man aged 55 to 69 in good health.

The V and J genes are TRBV10-1 and TRBJ2-3, with 9 bases lining up with TRBD2. Germline-derived CDR1 and CDR2 are WNHNN and SYGVQD (reference sequence). This CDR3 spans 20 amino acids. Trimming took 7 bases from V and 2 from J; bases not matched to a gene: 22. The CDR3 bases are TGCGCCAGCACCCGTAGAGCGGGGGGCCCTCGTTTTGAAATCACAGATACGCAGTATTTT. It codes for CASTRRAGGPRFEITDTQYF.

The chain carries TRBV2 and TRBJ2-5, with 9 positions matching TRBD2. V was clipped by 10 bases and J by 0 bases; unmatched bases: 9. The length of the CDR3 is 15 residues. Germline loops: CDR1 SNHLY, CDR2 FYNNEI. CDR3 residues: CAIFSGGRHQETQYF. CDR3 coding DNA: TGTGCCATCTTTAGCGGGGGCCGCCACCAAGAGACCCAGTACTTC.

This chain links TRBV3-1 with TRBJ2-7; D is ambiguous. In germline, CDR1 is LGHDT, CDR2 YNNKEL (reference sequence). V dropped 3 bases and J dropped 6 bases, with 9 bases sitting between them. The CDR3 runs to 12 residues. CDR3 sequence (DNA): TGTGCCAGCAGCCACGTCGGGTTCGAGCAGTACTTC. This encodes CASSHVGFEQYF.

This clonotype was counted a single time. Written as DNA, the CDR3 is TGTGCCAGCAGCGTAGCTAGGGACAGGGGAGAGGCTTTCTTT. This encodes CASSVARDRGEAFF. The chain recombines TRBV9 with TRBJ1-1; 10 bases agree with TRBD1. CDR3 size: 14 residues. V shed 0 bases, J shed 11 bases, and the junction held 7 bases outside the gene matches. CDR1 is SGDLS, CDR2 YYNGEE, per germline.

This rearrangement joins TRBV10-3 to TRBJ2-3, with TRBD2 identical over 13 bases. The CDR3 contains 17 residues. The J segment lost 6 bases and the V segment lost 0 bases, leaving 6 bases of the junction unmatched. CDR1 and CDR2 (germline): ENHRY, SYGVKD. CDR3 protein: CAISESGLAGAIDTQYF. As DNA, the CDR3 is TGTGCCATCAGTGAGTCCGGACTAGCGGGGGCGATCGATACGCAGTATTTT.

The rearrangement uses TRBV29-1 and TRBJ2-2; TRBD2 matches 12 bases. CDR3 size: 18 residues. Germline values: CDR1 SQVTM, CDR2 ANQGSEA. With V trimmed by 1 base and J by 1 base, 7 bases remained unmatched. The CDR3: CSVEGLTSGGGNTGELFF. In nucleotides, the CDR3 is TGCAGCGTTGAAGGGCTGACTAGCGGGGGCGGGAACACCGGGGAGCTGTTTTTT.

The chain has TRBV11-3 and TRBJ2-4; D tentatively fits TRBD1 or TRBD2 (7 bases each). The CDR3 loop spans 13 amino acids. V was cut by 5 bases and J by 8 bases, with 13 bases left in between. The germline V gene encodes CDR1 SGHNT and CDR2 YENEEA. The CDR3 spells CASSQTGRDIQYF. The CDR3 DNA reads TGTGCCAGCAGCCAGACAGGGAGGGACATTCAGTACTTC.

The chain has TRBV20-1 and TRBJ2-5; D could derive from TRBD1 or TRBD2 (5 bases each). Per germline, CDR1 DFQATT and CDR2 SNEGSKA (reference sequence). CDR3 size: 13 residues. V was pared by 3 bases and J by 1 base, with 9 bases between. CDR3 protein: CSASVGTQETQYF. As DNA, the CDR3 is TGCAGTGCTAGTGTGGGGACCCAAGAGACCCAGTACTTC.

The chain is built from TRBV20-1 and TRBJ2-1, with D unresolved. The V and J ends lost 7 bases and 3 bases respectively, with 13 bases between them. The CDR3 is 13 amino acids. Germline loops: CDR1 DFQATT, CDR2 SNEGSKA (reference sequence). CDR3 residues: CSVSGHLYNEQFF. In DNA form, the CDR3 reads TGCAGTGTTTCTGGCCACCTCTACAATGAGCAGTTCTTC.

V usage is TRBV20-1 and J usage is TRBJ2-7; a possible D gene is TRBD1 (6 bases). Per germline, CDR1 DFQATT and CDR2 SNEGSKA (reference sequence). This CDR3 comprises 12 residues. Trimming shortened V by 4 bases and J by 6 bases, and 13 bases separated the two germline ends. The CDR3 region has the DNA TGCAGTGCTATCGGACAGACGGCCGAGCAGTACTTC. It encodes CSAIGQTAEQYF.